The 20 T cell receptor beta chains given below trace back to one sample, sequenced in a study of molecular identifiers for immune sequencing clone quantification. TCRdb fed the PCR reads into MiXCR, producing one record per CDR3 protein. This table has 30,000 to 40,000 distinct CDR3 sequences, approximately 19% appearing once. The specimen sequenced was naive CD8+ T cells from blood, with Jurkat cell RNA spiked in. Subset denoted: FACS-sorted CD8+CD4-CCR7+CD45RA+ naive T cells. The receptors shown here come from a human donor in good health. Some libraries in this study had Jurkat cell RNA spiked in.

This clonotype came up many times. The V call is TRBV12-3 or TRBV12-4, the J call TRBJ1-3; 9 bases are a match to TRBD1. The J segment lost 2 bases and the V segment lost 5 bases, leaving 4 bases of the junction unmatched. This CDR3 contains 15 residues. DNA for the CDR3: TGTGCCAGCAGTCCACAGGGGGCAGCTGGAAACACCATATATTTT. As protein: CASSPQGAAGNTIYF.

On this clonotype itself: Possible read error: a much larger clone is one base away. The chain is built from TRBV12-3 or TRBV12-4 and TRBJ2-3, with 13 bases fitting TRBD2. This CDR3 comprises 15 residues. V gave up 4 bases and J gave up 4 bases; unmatched junction bases: 2. CDR3 bases: TGTGCCAGCAGTTCGACTAGCGGGGGGCCAGATACGCAGTATTTT. Its translation: CASSSTSGGPDTQYF.

The chain joins TRBV7-9 to TRBJ1-1; the match to TRBD1 covers 8 bases. The CDR3 has 14 residues. J gave up 8 bases and V 5 bases, and 10 bases lay outside the gene matches. Germline V gene lookup returns CDR1 SEHNR and CDR2 FQNEAQ (reference sequence). The CDR3 sequence: CASSRPGQENEAFF. The CDR3 nucleotides are TGTGCCAGCAGCAGGCCGGGACAGGAAAACGAAGCTTTCTTT.

The sample holds many counts of this clonotype. The CDR3 coding sequence is TGTGCTAGTGGTTTGCCCGTTTGGGGCAGCCGGGAAAAACTGTTTTTT. Protein product: CASGLPVWGSREKLFF. The chain employs TRBV12-5 and TRBJ1-4, with TRBD1 as a possible D gene (5 bases). CDR3 length: 16 amino acids. Trimming shortened V by 2 bases and J by 8 bases, and 18 bases separated the two germline ends. Germline lookup yields CDR1 LGHNT and CDR2 FRNRAP.

This clonotype was counted between two and nine times. The chain has TRBV7-9 and TRBJ2-7; possibly TRBD2 for D (5 bases). V lost 1 base to trimming and J lost 0 bases, with 13 bases between them. The CDR3 sequence is 16 residues long. Germline V CDR1 and CDR2: SEHNR, FQNEAQ (reference sequence). The CDR3 DNA is TGTGCCAGCAGCTTAGGTCGAGGGTACAGCTCCTACGAGCAGTACTTC. It specifies CASSLGRGYSSYEQYF.

With respect to this clonotype: Since a much larger clone is just one base distant, this may be a read error. This chain joins TRBV5-1 and TRBJ2-1, with 9 bases matching TRBD2. The CDR3 is 15 amino acids. In germline, CDR1 is SGHRS, CDR2 YFSETQ. Unmatched junction bases numbered 10, after V lost 4 bases and J lost 8 bases. This chain's CDR3 is CASSGAAGGLDEQFF. CDR3 nucleotide sequence: TGCGCCAGCAGCGGGGCAGCGGGAGGTTTGGATGAGCAGTTCTTC.

Points on this clonotype: Just one base apart from a much larger clone, this may be a read error. The gene calls are TRBV6-6 and TRBJ2-5; tentatively, D is TRBD1 (6 bases). The V end lost 8 bases, the J end lost 9 bases, and 13 bases lay between the germline ends. This CDR3 has 11 amino acids. Germline-derived CDR1 and CDR2 are MNHNY and SVGAGI (reference sequence). CDR3 loop: CASWAEGAQYF. For the CDR3, the DNA is TGTGCCAGCTGGGCCGAGGGGGCCCAGTACTTC.

About this clonotype itself: Sequence at one end of the junction differs from germline and may be a read error. V usage is TRBV15 and J usage is TRBJ2-5, with D perhaps TRBD1 (6 bases). The CDR3 length is 17 residues. Per germline, CDR1 LNHNV and CDR2 YYDKDF (reference sequence). The chain's CDR3 is CANSREGSTGFQETQYF. CDR3 in DNA: TGTGCCAACAGCAGAGAGGGTTCGACAGGCTTCCAAGAGACCCAGTACTTC.

The CDR3 reads CASSLGGGGTDTQYF. Written as DNA, the CDR3 is TGTGCCAGCAGCTTAGGCGGGGGGGGCACAGATACGCAGTATTTT. This chain links TRBV7-9 with TRBJ2-3, with 9 nucleotides matching TRBD2. Germline V gene lookup returns CDR1 SEHNR and CDR2 FQNEAQ (reference sequence). The CDR3 spans 15 residues. V was pared by 1 base and J by 1 base, with 0 bases of the junction left unmatched.

This clonotype was observed at least ten times. V and J are TRBV28 and TRBJ2-3, with TRBD2 matching over 7 bases. CDR1 is MDHEN, CDR2 SYDVKM, per germline. V gave up 6 bases and J gave up 4 bases; unmatched junction bases: 13. The CDR3 is 16 residues long. CDR3 in amino acids: CASSMKRESLADTQYF. The CDR3 region has the DNA TGTGCCAGCAGCATGAAGCGGGAAAGTTTGGCAGATACGCAGTATTTT.

Points on this clonotype: This clone may be a read error of a much larger clone one base away. The chain employs TRBV10-1 and TRBJ2-7, with D tentatively TRBD1 (5 bases). Germline values: CDR1 WNHNN, CDR2 SYGVQD (reference sequence). The CDR3 spans 13 residues. CDR3 sequence reads: CASSSTTGYGQYF. The CDR3 DNA reads TGCGCCAGCAGTTCTACTACAGGCTACGGGCAGTACTTC.

This clonotype was seen at least ten times. This sequence joins TRBV13 and TRBJ1-1, with TRBD1 as a possible D gene (6 bases). V was cut by 4 bases and J by 0 bases, with 15 bases left in between. CDR1 and CDR2 from the germline V gene are PRHDT and FYEKMQ (reference sequence). The CDR3 sequence is 16 residues long. CDR3 nucleotides: TGTGCCAGCAGCTATAGGACAGTTCTCATGAACACTGAAGCTTTCTTT. Amino acid sequence: CASSYRTVLMNTEAFF.

This clonotype was seen more than once but under ten times. The V call is TRBV19, the J call TRBJ1-5; weak D call: TRBD1 (5 bases). The V end was cut by 4 bases, the J end by 4 bases, with 11 bases between. CDR3 length equals 14 residues. CDR1 is LNHDA and CDR2 is SQIVND in the germline V gene (reference sequence). This CDR3 reads CASSTGWGNQPQHF. CDR3 bases: TGTGCCAGTAGTACAGGGTGGGGGAATCAGCCCCAGCATTTT.

With respect to this clonotype: A much bigger clone sits one base away, suggesting this may be a read error. The genes are TRBV2 and TRBJ2-7; D is possibly TRBD1 (6 bases). Germline V gene lookup returns CDR1 SNHLY and CDR2 FYNNEI. Deletions cut 8 bases from V and 0 bases from J, with 20 bases between. The CDR3 is 16 amino acids. CDR3 nucleotide sequence: TGTGCCAGCGGTTTTCCCCGGGACACCCTCTCCTACGAGCAGTACTTC. The encoded protein is CASGFPRDTLSYEQYF.

This chain connects TRBV30 to TRBJ2-2; possibly TRBD1 for D (6 bases). The ends were cut back, 6 bases at V and 0 bases at J, with 11 bases in the middle. The V gene's germline CDR1 is GTSNPN and CDR2 SVGIG (reference sequence). CDR3 length: 14 amino acids. The CDR3 is CACTGTPNTGELFF. CDR3 DNA sequence: TGTGCCTGCACCGGGACACCGAACACCGGGGAGCTGTTTTTT.

This CDR3 is CAWSVGSDQPQHF. Here the CDR3 DNA reads TGTGCCTGGAGTGTTGGAAGCGATCAGCCCCAGCATTTT. This chain joins TRBV30 and TRBJ1-5, with D unclear. The V gene lost 0 bases and the J gene lost 5 bases, with 8 bases spanning the gap. Germline loops: CDR1 GTSNPN, CDR2 SVGIG (reference sequence). The CDR3 sequence is 13 residues long. The full variable domain, completed using reference TRBV30 and TRBJ1-5, is SQTIHQWPATLVQPVGSPLSLECTVEGTSNPNLYWYRQAAGRGLQLLFYSVGIGQISSEVPQNLSASRPQDRQFILSSKKLLLSDSGFYLCAWSVGSDQPQHFGDGTRLSIL.

The chain couples TRBV11-2 to TRBJ2-7; D may correspond to TRBD1 or TRBD2 (5 bases each). Germline V gene lookup returns CDR1 SGHAT and CDR2 FQNNGV. The CDR3 length is 14 residues. Between the trimmed V and J ends, which lost 1 base and 5 bases, there was a span of 12 bases. For the CDR3, the DNA is TGTGCCAGCAGCTTAGGGGACGGCGCCCACGAGCAGTACTTC. The encoded protein is CASSLGDGAHEQYF. Using reference TRBV11-2 and TRBJ2-7 for the parts outside the CDR3, the full variable domain is EAGVAQSPRYKIIEKRQSVAFWCNPISGHATLYWYQQILGQGPKLLIQFQNNGVVDDSQLPKDRFSAERLKGVDSTLKIQPAKLEDSAVYLCASSLGDGAHEQYFGPGTRLTVT.

V gene TRBV5-6 combines with J gene TRBJ1-5; TRBD1 matches 7 bases. In germline, CDR1 is SGHDT, CDR2 YYEEEE. The CDR3 runs to 17 residues. V gave up 4 bases and J gave up 0 bases; unmatched junction bases: 10. The CDR3 DNA follows: TGTGCCAGCAGCCCGCTGAAGGACAGGATTAGCAATCAGCCCCAGCATTTT. It yields the protein CASSPLKDRISNQPQHF.

This clonotype was observed many times. The rearrangement uses TRBV5-5 and TRBJ2-5; D uncertain. CDR3 length: 14 amino acids. Looked up from germline, CDR1 is SGHKS and CDR2 is YYEKEE (reference sequence). The germline V and J ends were trimmed by 1 base and 9 bases, with 16 bases remaining between them. CDR3 in DNA: TGTGCCAGCAGCTTGTCGACTGGCCCCCCACCCCAGTACTTC. Protein: CASSLSTGPPPQYF.

The chain joins TRBV6-6 to TRBJ2-7; no definite D call. The CDR3 is made up of 14 amino acids. Trimming removed 4 bases at V and 0 bases at J, with 10 bases between. Germline CDR1 and CDR2: MNHNY and SVGAGI (reference sequence). DNA for the CDR3: TGTGCCAGCAGTTTGGTGAGGAGCTCCTACGAGCAGTACTTC. Amino acids: CASSLVRSSYEQYF.